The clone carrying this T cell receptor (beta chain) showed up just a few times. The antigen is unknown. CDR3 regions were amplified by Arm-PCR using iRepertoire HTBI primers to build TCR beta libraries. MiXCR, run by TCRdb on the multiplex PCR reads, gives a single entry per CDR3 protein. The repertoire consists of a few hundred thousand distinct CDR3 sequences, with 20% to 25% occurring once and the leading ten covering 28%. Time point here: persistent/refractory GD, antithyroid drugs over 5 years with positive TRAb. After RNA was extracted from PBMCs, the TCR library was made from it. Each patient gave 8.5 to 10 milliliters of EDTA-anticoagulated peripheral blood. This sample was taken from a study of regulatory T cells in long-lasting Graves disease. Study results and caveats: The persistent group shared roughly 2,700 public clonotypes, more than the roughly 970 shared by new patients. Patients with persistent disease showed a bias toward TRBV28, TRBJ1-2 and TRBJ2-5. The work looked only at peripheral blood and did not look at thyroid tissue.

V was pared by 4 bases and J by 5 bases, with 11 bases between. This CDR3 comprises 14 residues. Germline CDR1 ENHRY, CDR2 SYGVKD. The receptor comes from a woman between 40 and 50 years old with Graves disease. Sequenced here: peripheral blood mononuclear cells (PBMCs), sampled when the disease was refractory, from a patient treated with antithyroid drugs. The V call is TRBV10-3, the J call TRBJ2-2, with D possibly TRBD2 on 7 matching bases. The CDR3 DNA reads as TGTGCCATCAGTGTGGGGGGGCGGACCGGGGAGCTGTTTTTT. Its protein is CAISVGGRTGELFF.